This T cell receptor beta chain is drawn from a study of shared clonotypes between healthy human individuals. The CDR3 is 16 amino acids. V was clipped by 2 bases and J by 4 bases; unmatched bases: 8. Germline V CDR1 and CDR2: MNHNY, SVGAGI (reference sequence). Clones were sequenced by immunoSEQ multiplex PCR, and TCRdb holds only the in-frame ones, with some missing. The sample shows more than 2,000,000 clones, roughly 93% of them seen only once. CD45RA-negative memory and CD45RA+ naive subsets were split from the CD4+ cells. The sequence was collected from a man between 18 and 35 years old in good health. Some clones in this sample may be carry-over from other donors' samples. The sample consisted of naive CD4+ T cells from PBMCs. Documented subset: CD45RA+ positively selected. J is TRBJ1-1 and V is TRBV6-6; TRBD1 matches at 9 bases. In nucleotides, the CDR3 is TGTGCCAGCAGTTACGACCGGACAGGGGATGCCACTGAAGCTTTCTTT. This gives the protein CASSYDRTGDATEAFF.